This TCR beta chain originates from a study of blood T cells in healthy people across ages. Study findings and constraints: In these data, TCR beta diversity tracked strongly with naive T cell percentage. Shifts in expanded clonotypes may have been confounded by donor CMV status, which was unknown.

CDR3 length: 16 amino acids. Germline V gene sequence: CDR1 PRHDT, CDR2 FYEKMQ (reference sequence). The V and J ends lost 2 bases and 9 bases respectively, with 20 bases between them. Using a J-beta primer mix together with a sample-barcoded 5' primer, a second PCR was run for about 7 to 12 cycles. Each cDNA molecule was tagged by a template-switch adaptor with 12 random nucleotides. One entry per CDR3 protein results from TCRdb running MiXCR on the 5' RACE reads. The data contain about 650,000 distinct CDR3 sequences, roughly half of them seen just once; the ten biggest clones take up less than 15%. As regards this clonotype: Its target is not known.

All donors came from Russia, were Caucasian and healthy, and spanned ages about 6 to 100. Source material: blood. This receptor was taken from a woman aged 80 or over in good health. This chain connects TRBV13 to TRBJ2-1; D might be TRBD1 or TRBD2, each matching 5 bases. The CDR3 here is CASSLSRGPQEGEQFF. For the CDR3, the DNA is TGTGCCAGCAGCTTAAGCCGGGGACCGCAAGAGGGTGAGCAGTTCTTC.